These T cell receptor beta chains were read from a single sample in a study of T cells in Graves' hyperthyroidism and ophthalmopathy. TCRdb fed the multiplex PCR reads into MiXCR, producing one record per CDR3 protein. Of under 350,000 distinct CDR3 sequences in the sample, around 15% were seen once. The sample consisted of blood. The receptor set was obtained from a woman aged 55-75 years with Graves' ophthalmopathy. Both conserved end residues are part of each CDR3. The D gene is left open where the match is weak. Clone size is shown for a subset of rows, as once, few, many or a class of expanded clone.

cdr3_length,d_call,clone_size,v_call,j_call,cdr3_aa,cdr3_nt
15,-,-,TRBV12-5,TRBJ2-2,CASAPPRANTGELFF,TGTGCTAGTGCCCCCCCCAGGGCTAACACCGGGGAGCTGTTTTTT
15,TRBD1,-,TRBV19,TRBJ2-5,CASSMWTGSSETQYF,TGTGCCAGTAGTATGTGGACAGGGTCGAGCGAGACCCAGTACTTC
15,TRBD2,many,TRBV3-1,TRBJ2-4,CASSPTSGRWDIQYF,TGTGCCAGCAGCCCCACTAGCGGGAGATGGGACATTCAGTACTTC
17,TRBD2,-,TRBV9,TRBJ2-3,CASSVDGRAGSTDTQYF,TGTGCCAGCAGCGTAGACGGTCGAGCGGGGAGCACAGATACGCAGTATTTT
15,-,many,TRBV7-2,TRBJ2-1,CASSLKSPGRPEQFF,TGTGCCAGCAGCTTAAAGAGTCCAGGGCGGCCTGAGCAGTTCTTC
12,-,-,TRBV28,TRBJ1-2,CASSQGLHGYTF,TGTGCCAGCAGTCAAGGGCTTCACGGCTACACCTTC
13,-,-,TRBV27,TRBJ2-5,CASSWSVGETQYF,TGTGCCAGCAGTTGGTCCGTTGGGGAGACCCAGTACTTC
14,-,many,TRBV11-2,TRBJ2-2,CASSAGAGTGELFF,TGTGCCAGCAGCGCAGGGGCGGGAACCGGGGAGCTGTTTTTT
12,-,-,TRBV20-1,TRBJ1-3,CSASELGNTIYF,TGCAGTGCTAGTGAGCTAGGAAACACCATATATTTT
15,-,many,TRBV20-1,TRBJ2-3,CSAGGGQRVPDTQYF,TGCAGTGCCGGGGGGGGACAGAGGGTACCAGATACGCAGTATTTT
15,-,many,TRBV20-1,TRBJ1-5,CSARDWQSANQPQHF,TGCAGTGCTAGAGATTGGCAGTCGGCTAATCAGCCCCAGCATTTT